This T cell receptor (beta chain) is drawn from a study of human T cells and chemical hapten exposure. Study background: Alopecia areata, totalis or universalis was found in mostly female patients. Study findings and constraints: Unchanged with DPC sensitization were TCRs above 1 in 1000 frequency.

In TCRdb, the RACE reads were re-called with MiXCR into one record per CDR3 protein. The sample contains a few hundred thousand distinct CDR3 sequences, over 7.5% of which appear only once. Germline CDR1 and CDR2: SGHAT and FQNNGV. The CDR3 sequence is 16 residues long. The J segment lost 2 bases and the V segment lost 3 bases, leaving 4 bases of the junction unmatched. This clonotype has only a few counts. What it binds is unknown. Noted time point: pre-sensitization, week 0. Regarding treatment: therapeutic diphenylcyclopropenone sensitization with weekly scalp DPC. The sequence was collected from a man younger than 30 with alopecia areata. Some clones in this sample may be carry-over from other donors' samples. Sequenced here: whole blood, sampled in connection with sensitization to the hapten diphenylcyclopropenone (DPC). This sequence joins TRBV11-2 and TRBJ2-5; 12 nucleotides align to TRBD2. The DNA of the CDR3 is TGTGCCAGCAGCTTCTGGACTAGCGGGGATCAAGAGACCCAGTACTTC. This sequence encodes CASSFWTSGDQETQYF.